Below, 7 T cell receptor beta chains from the same sample are listed, as sequenced in a study of T cell repertoires in cytomegalovirus infection. TCRdb processed the reads anew with MiXCR; each CDR3 protein has one entry. Of around 350,000 distinct CDR3 sequences in the sample, about a sixth were seen once. The sequenced sample was PBMCs. The receptors derive from a human donor in good health (CMV status not recorded). Some clones in this sample may be carry-over from other donors' samples.

This clonotype was seen a handful of times. The chain has TRBV7-6 and TRBJ2-3, with TRBD2 as a possible D gene (6 bases). The CDR3 is 15 amino acids. Germline lookup yields CDR1 SGHVS and CDR2 FNYEAQ. The V end lost 5 bases, the J end lost 0 bases, and 12 bases lay between the germline ends. The CDR3 sequence is CASSPGTSSTDTQYF. In nucleotides, the CDR3 is TGTGCCAGCAGCCCCGGGACTTCTAGCACAGATACGCAGTATTTT.

The V gene is TRBV12-3 or TRBV12-4, the J gene TRBJ1-5; D is ambiguous. Trimming removed 5 bases at V and 5 bases at J, with 13 bases between. This CDR3 region has 14 residues. CDR3 DNA sequence: TGTGCCAGCAGTAAAGACGGACCTGATCAGCCCCAGCATTTT. It encodes CASSKDGPDQPQHF.

This clonotype was seen a few times. The chain links TRBV4-3 to TRBJ1-1, with D uncertain. There are 17 residues in the CDR3. V was trimmed by 4 bases and J by 0 bases, leaving 18 bases between them. Looked up from germline, CDR1 is LGHNA and CDR2 is YSLEER. CDR3 DNA sequence: TGCGCCAGCAGCCTAATATGGGGAACCCCAATGAACACTGAAGCTTTCTTT. Translation: CASSLIWGTPMNTEAFF.

The chain employs TRBV20-1 and TRBJ1-5; possibly TRBD1 for D (5 bases). Germline CDR1 is DFQATT and CDR2 is SNEGSKA (reference sequence). The CDR3 has 13 amino acids. The V end lost 3 bases, the J end lost 7 bases, and 13 bases lay between the germline ends. CDR3 sequence: CSARGREGQPQHF. CDR3 DNA: TGCAGTGCTAGGGGCAGGGAAGGGCAGCCCCAGCATTTT.

The chain employs TRBV12-3 or TRBV12-4 and TRBJ2-5; no definite D call. The CDR3 has 13 amino acids. The V and J ends lost 3 bases and 5 bases respectively, with 10 bases between them. DNA of the CDR3: TGTGCCAGCAGTTTGTACCCCGGGGAGACCCAGTACTTC. This sequence encodes CASSLYPGETQYF.

This clonotype was recorded at least ten times. V gene TRBV7-2 combines with J gene TRBJ2-1; D might be TRBD1 (5 bases). The germline V gene encodes CDR1 SGHTA and CDR2 FQGNSA. The CDR3 covers 12 residues. The V end lost 4 bases, the J end lost 8 bases, and 9 bases lay between the germline ends. CDR3 coding DNA: TGTGCCAGCAGCTACCAGGGTTATGAGCAGTTCTTC. Residues: CASSYQGYEQFF.

The chain carries TRBV10-3 and TRBJ1-2; a weak D match, TRBD1 (5 bases). Germline V gene data show CDR1 as ENHRY and CDR2 as SYGVKD. This CDR3 contains 14 residues. The V end lost 8 bases, the J end lost 2 bases, and 15 bases lay between the germline ends. The CDR3 protein is CAISDLDRNYGYTF. The DNA for the CDR3 is TGTGCCATCTCAGATTTAGACAGAAACTATGGCTACACCTTC.